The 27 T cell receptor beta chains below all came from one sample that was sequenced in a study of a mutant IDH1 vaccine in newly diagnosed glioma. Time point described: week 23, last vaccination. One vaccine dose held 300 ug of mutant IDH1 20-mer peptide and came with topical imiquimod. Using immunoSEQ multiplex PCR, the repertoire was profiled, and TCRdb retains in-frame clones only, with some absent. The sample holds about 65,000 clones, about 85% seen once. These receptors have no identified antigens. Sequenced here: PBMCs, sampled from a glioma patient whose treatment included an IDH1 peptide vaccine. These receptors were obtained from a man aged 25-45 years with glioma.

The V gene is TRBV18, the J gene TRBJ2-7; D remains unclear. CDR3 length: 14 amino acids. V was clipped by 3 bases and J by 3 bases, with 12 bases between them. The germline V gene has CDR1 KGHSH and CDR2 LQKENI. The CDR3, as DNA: TGTGCCAGCTCACCGGGTCAGACCTTCTACGAGCAGTACTTC. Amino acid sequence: CASSPGQTFYEQYF.

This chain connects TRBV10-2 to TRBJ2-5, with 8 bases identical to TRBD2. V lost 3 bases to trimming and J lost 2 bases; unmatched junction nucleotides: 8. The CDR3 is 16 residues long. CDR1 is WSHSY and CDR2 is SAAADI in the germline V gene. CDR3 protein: CASSEVVAGNQETQYF. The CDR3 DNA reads TGCGCCAGCAGTGAAGTAGTAGCGGGGAATCAAGAGACCCAGTACTTC.

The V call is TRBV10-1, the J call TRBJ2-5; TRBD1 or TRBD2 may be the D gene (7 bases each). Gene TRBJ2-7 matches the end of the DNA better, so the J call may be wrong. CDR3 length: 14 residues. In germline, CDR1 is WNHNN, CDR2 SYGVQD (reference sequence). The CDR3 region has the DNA TGCGCCAGCAGTGAGAGCCCAGGGGGGGACGAGCAGTACTTC. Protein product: CASSESPGGDEQYF.

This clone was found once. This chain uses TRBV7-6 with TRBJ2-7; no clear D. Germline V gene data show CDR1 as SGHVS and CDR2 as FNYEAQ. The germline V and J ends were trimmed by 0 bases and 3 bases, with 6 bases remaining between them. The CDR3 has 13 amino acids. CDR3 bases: TGTGCCAGCAGCTTAGCCTCAAACTACGAGCAGTACTTC. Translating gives CASSLASNYEQYF.

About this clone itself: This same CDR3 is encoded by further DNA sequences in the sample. Here the CDR3 reads CASRGLAASTDTQYF. For the CDR3, the DNA is TGTGCCAGCAGGGGACTAGCGGCTAGCACAGATACGCAGTATTTT. The chain couples TRBV6-1 to TRBJ2-3, with TRBD2 matching 11 bases. V shed 6 bases and J 0 bases; nucleotides not matched to a gene: 2. CDR1 is MNHNS and CDR2 is SASEGT in the germline V gene. The length of the CDR3 is 15 residues.

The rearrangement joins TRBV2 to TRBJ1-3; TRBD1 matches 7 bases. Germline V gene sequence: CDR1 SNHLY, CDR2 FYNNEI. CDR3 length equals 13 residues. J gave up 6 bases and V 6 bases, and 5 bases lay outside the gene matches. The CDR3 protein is CASRATGANTIYF. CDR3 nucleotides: TGTGCCAGCAGGGCCACAGGGGCAAACACCATATATTTT. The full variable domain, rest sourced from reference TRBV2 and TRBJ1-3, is EPEVTQTPSHQVTQMGQEVILRCVPISNHLYFYWYRQILGQKVEFLVSFYNNEISEKSEIFDDQFSVERPDGSNFTLKIRSTKLEDSAMYFCASRATGANTIYFGEGSWLTVV.

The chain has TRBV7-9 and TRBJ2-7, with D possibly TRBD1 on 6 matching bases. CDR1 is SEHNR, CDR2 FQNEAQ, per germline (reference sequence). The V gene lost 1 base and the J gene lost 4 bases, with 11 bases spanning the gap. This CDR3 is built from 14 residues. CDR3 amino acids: CASSLVGRGYEQYF. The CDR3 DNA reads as TGTGCCAGCAGCTTAGTAGGCAGGGGATACGAGCAGTACTTC.

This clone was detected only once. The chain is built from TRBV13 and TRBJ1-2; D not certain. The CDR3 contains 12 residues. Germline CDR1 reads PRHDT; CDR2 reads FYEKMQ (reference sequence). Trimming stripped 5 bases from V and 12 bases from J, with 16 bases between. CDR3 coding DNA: TGTGCCAGCAGCCCAGAACACAAAACAGACACCTTC. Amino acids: CASSPEHKTDTF.

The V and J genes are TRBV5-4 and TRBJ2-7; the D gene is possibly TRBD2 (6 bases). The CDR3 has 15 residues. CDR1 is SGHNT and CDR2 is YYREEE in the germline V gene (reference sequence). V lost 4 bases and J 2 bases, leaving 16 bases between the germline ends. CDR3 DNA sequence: TGTGCCAGCAGCCGCGGGGAAGGGAAGACCTACGAGCAGTACTTC. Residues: CASSRGEGKTYEQYF.

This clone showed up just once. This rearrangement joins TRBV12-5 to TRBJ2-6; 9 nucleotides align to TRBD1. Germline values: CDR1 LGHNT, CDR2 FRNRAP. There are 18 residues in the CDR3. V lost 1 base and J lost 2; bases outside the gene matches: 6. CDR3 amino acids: CASGLAHRGQTGANVLTF. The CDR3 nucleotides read TGTGCTAGTGGTTTGGCCCACAGGGGGCAGACTGGGGCCAACGTCCTGACTTTC.

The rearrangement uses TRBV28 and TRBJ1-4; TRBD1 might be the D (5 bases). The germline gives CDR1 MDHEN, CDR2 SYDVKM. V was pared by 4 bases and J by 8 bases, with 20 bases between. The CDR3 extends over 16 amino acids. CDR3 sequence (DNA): TGTGCCAGCAGTTACCCACCGGGACGGCGTGGAGAAAAACTGTTTTTT. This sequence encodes CASSYPPGRRGEKLFF.

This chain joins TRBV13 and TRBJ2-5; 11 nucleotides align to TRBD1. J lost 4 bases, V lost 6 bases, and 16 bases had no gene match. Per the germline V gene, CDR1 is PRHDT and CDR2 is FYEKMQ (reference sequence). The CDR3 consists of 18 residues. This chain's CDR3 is CASRQYGAEDRGRETQYF. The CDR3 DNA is TGTGCCAGCAGGCAATACGGGGCTGAGGACAGGGGGCGAGAGACCCAGTACTTC. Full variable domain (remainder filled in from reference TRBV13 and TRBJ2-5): AAGVIQSPRHLIKEKRETATLKCYPIPRHDTVYWYQQGPGQDPQFLISFYEKMQSDKGSIPDRFSAQQFSDYHSELNMSSLELGDSALYFCASRQYGAEDRGRETQYFGPGTRLLVL.

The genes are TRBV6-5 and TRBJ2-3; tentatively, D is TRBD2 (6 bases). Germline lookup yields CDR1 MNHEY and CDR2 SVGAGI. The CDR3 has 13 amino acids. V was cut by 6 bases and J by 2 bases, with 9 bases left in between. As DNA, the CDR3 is TGTGCCAGCAGCACTAGCTTCACAGATACGCAGTATTTT. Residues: CASSTSFTDTQYF.

The CDR3 DNA follows: TGCGCCAGCAGTGAGGGTGTCAATCAGCCCCAGCATTTT. As protein: CASSEGVNQPQHF. The chain uses TRBV10-1 and TRBJ1-5, with no clear D. Germline CDR1 WNHNN, CDR2 SYGVQD (reference sequence). Trimming removed 2 bases at V and 3 bases at J, with 5 bases between. The CDR3 consists of 13 residues.

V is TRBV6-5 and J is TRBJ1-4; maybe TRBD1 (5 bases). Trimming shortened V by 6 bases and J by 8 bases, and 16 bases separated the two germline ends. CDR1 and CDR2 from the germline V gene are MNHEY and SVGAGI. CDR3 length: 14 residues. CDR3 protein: CASSMGRRMEKLFF. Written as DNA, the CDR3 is TGTGCCAGCAGCATGGGACGCAGAATGGAAAAACTGTTTTTT.

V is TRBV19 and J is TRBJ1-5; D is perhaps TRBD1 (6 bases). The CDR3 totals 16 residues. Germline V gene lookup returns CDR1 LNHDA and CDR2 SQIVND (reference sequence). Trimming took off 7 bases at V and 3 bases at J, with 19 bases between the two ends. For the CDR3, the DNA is TGTGCCAGTACCATCTCTGTGGGGGCCCCCAATCAGCCCCAGCATTTT. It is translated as CASTISVGAPNQPQHF. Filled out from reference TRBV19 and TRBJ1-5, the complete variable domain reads DGGITQSPKYLFRKEGQNVTLSCEQNLNHDAMYWYRQDPGQGLRLIYYSQIVNDFQKGDIAEGYSVSREKKESFPLTVTSAQKNPTAFYLCASTISVGAPNQPQHFGDGTRLSIL.

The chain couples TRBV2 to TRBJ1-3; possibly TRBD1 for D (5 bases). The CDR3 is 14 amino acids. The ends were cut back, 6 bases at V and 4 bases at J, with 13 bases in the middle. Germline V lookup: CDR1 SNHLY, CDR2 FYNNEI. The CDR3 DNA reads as TGTGCCAGCAGGGACGCAGGGTTCGGAAACACCATATATTTT. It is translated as CASRDAGFGNTIYF.

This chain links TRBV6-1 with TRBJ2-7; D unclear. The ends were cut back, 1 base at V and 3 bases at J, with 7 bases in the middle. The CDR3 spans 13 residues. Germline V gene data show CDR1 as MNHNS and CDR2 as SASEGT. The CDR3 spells CASSEGDGYEQYF. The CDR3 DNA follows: TGTGCCAGCAGTGAAGGGGATGGCTACGAGCAGTACTTC.

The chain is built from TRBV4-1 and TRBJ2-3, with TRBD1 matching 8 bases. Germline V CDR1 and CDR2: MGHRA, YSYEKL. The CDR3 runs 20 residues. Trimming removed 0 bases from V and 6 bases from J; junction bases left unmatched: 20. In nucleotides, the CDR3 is TGCGCCAGCAGCCAAGATTCCGGGGCAGGGGGCGTTCTGTTATCCGATACGCAGTATTTT. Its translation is CASSQDSGAGGVLLSDTQYF.

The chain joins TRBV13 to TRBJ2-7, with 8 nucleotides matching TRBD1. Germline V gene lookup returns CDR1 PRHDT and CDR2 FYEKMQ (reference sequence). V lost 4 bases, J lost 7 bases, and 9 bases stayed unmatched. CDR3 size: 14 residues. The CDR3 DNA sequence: TGTGCCAGCAGCTCGCTGACAGGGGTACGGGAGCAGTACTTC. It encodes CASSSLTGVREQYF.

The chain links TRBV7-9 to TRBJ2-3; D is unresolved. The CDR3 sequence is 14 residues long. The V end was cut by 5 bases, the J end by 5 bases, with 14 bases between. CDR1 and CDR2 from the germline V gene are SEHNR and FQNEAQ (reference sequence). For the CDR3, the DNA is TGTGCCAGCAGCCCCCCACGAAGTAGAGATACGCAGTATTTT. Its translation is CASSPPRSRDTQYF.

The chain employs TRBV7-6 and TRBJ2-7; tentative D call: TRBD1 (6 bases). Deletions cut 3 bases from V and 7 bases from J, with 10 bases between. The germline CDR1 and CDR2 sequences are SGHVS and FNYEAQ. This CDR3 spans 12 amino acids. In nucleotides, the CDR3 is TGTGCCAGCAGCTTTACAGGGAAAGAGCAGTACTTC. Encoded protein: CASSFTGKEQYF.

The CDR3 bases are TGTGCCAGCAGTGGGACTCCAAATAGCAATCAGCCCCAGCATTTT. It is translated as CASSGTPNSNQPQHF. J is TRBJ1-5 and V is TRBV6-1; D uncertain. The CDR3 runs 15 residues. Germline loops: CDR1 MNHNS, CDR2 SASEGT. Deletions cut 4 bases from V and 0 bases from J, with 10 bases between.

The CDR3 bases are TGTGCCAGCAGCCAACAGGGAATGTACTTC. It encodes CASSQQGMYF. This chain links TRBV11-2 with TRBJ2-5; a weak D match, TRBD1 (6 bases). The CDR3 has 10 amino acids. V shed 5 bases and J shed 13 bases, with 11 bases lying between them. The germline gives CDR1 SGHAT, CDR2 FQNNGV. The full variable domain, completed using reference TRBV11-2 and TRBJ2-5, is EAGVAQSPRYKIIEKRQSVAFWCNPISGHATLYWYQQILGQGPKLLIQFQNNGVVDDSQLPKDRFSAERLKGVDSTLKIQPAKLEDSAVYLCASSQQGMYFGPGTRLLVL.

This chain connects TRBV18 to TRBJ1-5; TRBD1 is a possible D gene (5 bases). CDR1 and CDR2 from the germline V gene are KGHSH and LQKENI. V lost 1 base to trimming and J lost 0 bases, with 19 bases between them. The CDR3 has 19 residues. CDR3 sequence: CASSPRPGRSFNSNQPQHF. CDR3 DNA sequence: TGTGCCAGCTCACCACGACCGGGACGGAGTTTTAATAGCAATCAGCCCCAGCATTTT.

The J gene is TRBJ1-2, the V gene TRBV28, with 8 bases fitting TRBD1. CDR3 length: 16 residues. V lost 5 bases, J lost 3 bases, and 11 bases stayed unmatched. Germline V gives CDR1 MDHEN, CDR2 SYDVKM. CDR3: CASSTVWTGFDYGYTF. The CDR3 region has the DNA TGTGCCAGCAGTACGGTATGGACAGGGTTTGACTATGGCTACACCTTC.

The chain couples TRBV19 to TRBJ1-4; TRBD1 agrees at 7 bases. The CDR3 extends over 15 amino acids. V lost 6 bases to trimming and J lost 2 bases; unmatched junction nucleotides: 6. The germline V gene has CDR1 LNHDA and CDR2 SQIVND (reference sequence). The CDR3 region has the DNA TGTGCCAGTAGCCGAACAGGGGATACTAATGAAAAACTGTTTTTT. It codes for CASSRTGDTNEKLFF.